The T cell receptor (beta chain) described here comes from a study of T cells in Graves' hyperthyroidism and ophthalmopathy. Overall study findings and caveats: Within blood appeared most thyroid clonotypes that had expanded above 0.001. Ophthalmopathy prediction by the model preceded onset by a median about 6.8 months.

The CDR3 sequence is 12 residues long. V was trimmed by 5 bases and J by 4 bases, leaving 8 bases between them. CDR1 and CDR2 from the germline V gene are MDHEN and SYDVKM. RNA transcripts gave rise to amplified TCR beta CDR3 regions. The TCR CDR3 first-round RT-PCR relied on the HTBI primer set. TCRdb recomputed calls from the multiplex PCR reads with MiXCR, one row per CDR3 protein. This table has about 250,000 distinct CDR3 sequences, approximately 23% appearing once. Any patient presenting with uncontrolled infection, other autoimmune disease, pregnancy or lactation was left out. Each diagnosis drew on symptoms, thyroxine, TRAb, thyroid ultrasound and orbital computed tomography findings. This clonotype was observed many times. The target antigen is unknown.

V and J are TRBV28 and TRBJ1-2; D is perhaps TRBD1 (6 bases). The sequence came from a woman in her forties with Graves' ophthalmopathy. Sequencing was carried out using blood. CDR3 DNA: TGTGCCAGCAGTGGCAGGGGCTATGGCTACACCTTC. Its protein is CASSGRGYGYTF.